The rows below give T cell receptor beta chains drawn from one sample of a study of T cell responses to AZD1222 COVID-19 vaccine. Method: immunoSEQ multiplex PCR; TCRdb's copy keeps in-frame clones and lacks some. The sample lists tens of thousands of clones, roughly 88% occurring once. The material was peripheral blood, obtained on day 0 of MenACWY control vaccination. These receptors all stem from an adult in good health. Both conserved end residues are part of each CDR3. Each record gives: V gene, J gene, D gene, clone size, CDR3 DNA, CDR3 protein. A D gene is named only where the DNA matches it firmly. Expanded clones are given a class, and other clones once, few, many or no size at all.

TRBV18	TRBJ2-5	-	-	TGTGCCAGCTCACCGAAAGCAGTCGCCCAAGAGACCCAGTACTTC	CASSPKAVAQETQYF
TRBV28	TRBJ1-4	-	-	TGTGCCAGCAACAAAGCAGGTTTAGCTAATGAAAAACTGTTTTTT	CASNKAGLANEKLFF
TRBV7-9	TRBJ1-2	-	-	TGTGCCAGTGGGGGCCCCATAGGGGGCTACACCTTC	CASGGPIGGYTF
TRBV6-5	TRBJ1-1	-	-	TGTGCCAGCAGTTACTCGAGAGGGGTCGCTGAAGCTTTCTTT	CASSYSRGVAEAFF
TRBV4-3	TRBJ1-1	TRBD1	-	TGCGCCAGCAGCCAGCTCCGGACAGGGGGCGAGGGAGCTTTCTTT	CASSQLRTGGEGAFF
TRBV28	TRBJ1-5	-	-	TGTGCCAGCAGTTTACCCCATCAGCCCCAGCATTTT	CASSLPHQPQHF
TRBV19	TRBJ1-6	TRBD1	-	TGTGCCAGTAGCCGAAACGGACAGGGTAGATCACCCCTCCACTTT	CASSRNGQGRSPLHF
TRBV15	TRBJ1-2	-	-	TGTGCCACCAGCAGTCTGGACGGCTATGGCTACACCTTC	CATSSLDGYGYTF
TRBV5-3	TRBJ2-5	-	-	TGTGCCAGAAGCTCCCCCCCGGAGACCCAGTACTTC	CARSSPPETQYF
TRBV5-1	TRBJ1-6	-	-	TGCGCCAGCAGCCCCCATTCCCTCCACTTT	CASSPHSLHF
TRBV5-6	TRBJ1-6	-	once	TGTGCCAGCAGCTTGGACGGCCGGTATAATTCACCCCTCCACTTT	CASSLDGRYNSPLHF
TRBV7-9	TRBJ1-2	TRBD1	-	TGTGCCAGCAGCTTAGGAAGGGGGACAGGTTCTAACTATGGCTACACCTTC	CASSLGRGTGSNYGYTF
TRBV5-1	TRBJ1-3	-	-	TGCGCCAGCAGCAGTATCGGGGGGTCAGGAAACACCATATATTTT	CASSSIGGSGNTIYF
TRBV2	TRBJ1-1	-	-	TGTGCCAGCAGGGGCAGAACGAACACTGAAGCTTTCTTT	CASRGRTNTEAFF
TRBV28	TRBJ1-3	TRBD1	-	TGTGCCAGCAGTGTCCAACAGGGGGGAGGTGGAAACACCATATATTTT	CASSVQQGGGGNTIYF
TRBV7-3	TRBJ2-5	-	-	TGTGCCAGCAGCCCACAGGGAAATGAAGAGACCCAGTACTTC	CASSPQGNEETQYF
TRBV12-5	TRBJ2-2	TRBD2	-	TGTGCTAGTGGTTTGGTACGGGGACTAGCGGGGGAGCTGTTTTTT	CASGLVRGLAGELFF
TRBV7-8	TRBJ1-2	TRBD1	-	TGTGCCAGCAGCTTAGCCCTAGGACAGGACAACTATGGCTACACCTTC	CASSLALGQDNYGYTF